This is a list of T cell receptor beta chains from one sample in a study of cytomegalovirus exposure and HLA in healthy donors. Here immunoSEQ multiplex PCR was the method, and the copy in TCRdb shows in-frame clones only, minus some. The table includes 80,000 or so clones, 72% detected once. Material for sequencing was PBMCs. The receptors derive from a woman aged 40 to 55 in good health and CMV-seropositive. The CDR3 runs from the conserved cysteine through the conserved F or W. Fields, in order: clone size, J gene, V gene, D gene, CDR3 protein, CDR3 DNA. D genes are given only for firm matches. Clone size, where shown, is once, few, many, or a class for clones that have expanded.

abundance: once
j_gene: TRBJ1-4
v_gene: TRBV28
d_gene: .
CDR3aa: CASTDRTAMNEKLFF
CDR3nt: TGTGCCAGCACCGACCGGACAGCAATGAATGAAAAACTGTTTTTT

abundance: .
j_gene: TRBJ2-3
v_gene: TRBV28
d_gene: TRBD1
CDR3aa: CASSTPGGRGDTDTQYF
CDR3nt: TGTGCCAGCAGTACACCAGGGGGTAGAGGAGACACAGATACGCAGTATTTT

abundance: once
j_gene: TRBJ2-7
v_gene: TRBV7-8
d_gene: TRBD1
CDR3aa: CASSGSGTGGSRSYEQYF
CDR3nt: TGTGCCAGCAGCGGATCCGGGACAGGGGGGAGTCGCTCCTACGAGCAGTACTTC

abundance: .
j_gene: TRBJ2-5
v_gene: TRBV5-1
d_gene: TRBD1
CDR3aa: CASSAGTGTQTQYF
CDR3nt: TGCGCCAGCAGCGCCGGGACAGGGACACAGACCCAGTACTTC

abundance: .
j_gene: TRBJ1-2
v_gene: TRBV6-1
d_gene: .
CDR3aa: CASSEGQTPGYTF
CDR3nt: TGTGCCAGCAGTGAAGGACAGACTCCAGGCTACACCTTC

abundance: .
j_gene: TRBJ2-5
v_gene: TRBV15
d_gene: .
CDR3aa: CATSRAPQETQYF
CDR3nt: TGTGCCACCAGCAGAGCCCCGCAAGAGACCCAGTACTTC

abundance: .
j_gene: TRBJ2-1
v_gene: TRBV5-1
d_gene: TRBD2
CDR3aa: CASSSGLASYNEQFF
CDR3nt: TGCGCCAGCAGCTCAGGACTAGCGTCCTACAATGAGCAGTTCTTC

abundance: .
j_gene: TRBJ1-5
v_gene: TRBV7-9
d_gene: .
CDR3aa: CASSLARNLGSGNQPQHF
CDR3nt: TGTGCCAGCAGCTTAGCGCGGAACCTCGGGAGCGGGAATCAGCCCCAGCATTTT

abundance: few
j_gene: TRBJ2-7
v_gene: TRBV5-6
d_gene: .
CDR3aa: CASSLGAGPLKQYF
CDR3nt: TGTGCCAGCAGCTTGGGGGCAGGCCCTCTAAAGCAGTACTTC

abundance: .
j_gene: TRBJ2-7
v_gene: TRBV29-1
d_gene: .
CDR3aa: CSVEGDIGYEQYF
CDR3nt: TGCAGCGTTGAAGGGGACATCGGCTACGAGCAGTACTTC

abundance: .
j_gene: TRBJ2-1
v_gene: TRBV28
d_gene: .
CDR3aa: CASSLFGEQFF
CDR3nt: TGTGCCAGCAGTTTATTCGGTGAGCAGTTCTTC

abundance: .
j_gene: TRBJ2-5
v_gene: TRBV7-3
d_gene: .
CDR3aa: CASSLGRWPGGAETQYF
CDR3nt: TGTGCCAGCAGCCTAGGTCGTTGGCCGGGCGGGGCAGAGACCCAGTACTTC

abundance: .
j_gene: TRBJ2-3
v_gene: TRBV4-1
d_gene: TRBD1
CDR3aa: CASSQVAGTGGHTQYF
CDR3nt: TGCGCCAGCAGCCAAGTGGCCGGGACAGGGGGCCATACGCAGTATTTT

abundance: .
j_gene: TRBJ1-2
v_gene: TRBV2
d_gene: .
CDR3aa: CASSGAGRHGYTF
CDR3nt: TGTGCCAGCAGTGGGGCAGGGCGGCATGGCTACACCTTC

abundance: .
j_gene: TRBJ2-7
v_gene: TRBV5-1
d_gene: TRBD2
CDR3aa: CASSDPSGGYEQYF
CDR3nt: TGCGCCAGCAGTGATCCTAGCGGGGGCTACGAGCAGTACTTC

abundance: few
j_gene: TRBJ2-7
v_gene: TRBV7-8
d_gene: .
CDR3aa: CASADSSYEQYF
CDR3nt: TGTGCCAGCGCGGACAGCTCCTACGAGCAGTACTTC

abundance: .
j_gene: TRBJ2-7
v_gene: TRBV28
d_gene: TRBD2
CDR3aa: CASTIPGGGIYEQYF
CDR3nt: TGTGCCAGCACCATCCCCGGGGGGGGTATCTACGAGCAGTACTTC

abundance: few
j_gene: TRBJ2-2
v_gene: TRBV19
d_gene: .
CDR3aa: CASSTGTFTGELFF
CDR3nt: TGTGCCAGTAGTACCGGGACATTCACCGGGGAGCTGTTTTTT

abundance: few
j_gene: TRBJ2-3
v_gene: TRBV5-5
d_gene: TRBD2
CDR3aa: CASSPAGGSHTQYF
CDR3nt: TGTGCCAGCAGCCCGGCGGGAGGATCCCATACGCAGTATTTT

abundance: .
j_gene: TRBJ1-1
v_gene: TRBV4-3
d_gene: .
CDR3aa: CASSQEGQGNTEAFF
CDR3nt: TGCGCCAGCAGCCAAGAGGGGCAGGGGAACACTGAAGCTTTCTTT

abundance: .
j_gene: TRBJ2-3
v_gene: TRBV23-1
d_gene: .
CDR3aa: CASSQPPRLSRQLKRTDTQYF
CDR3nt: TGCGCCAGCAGTCAACCCCCACGGCTTTCGCGACAGCTAAAACGCACAGATACGCAGTATTTT

abundance: few
j_gene: TRBJ2-7
v_gene: TRBV5-6
d_gene: .
CDR3aa: CASSLRGWEQYF
CDR3nt: TGTGCCAGCAGCTTGAGGGGGTGGGAGCAGTACTTC

abundance: .
j_gene: TRBJ2-7
v_gene: TRBV6-1
d_gene: .
CDR3aa: CASSEGWGRYEQYF
CDR3nt: TGTGCCAGCAGTGAGGGCTGGGGGAGGTACGAGCAGTACTTC

abundance: .
j_gene: TRBJ2-5
v_gene: TRBV5-1
d_gene: TRBD2
CDR3aa: CASSSGLAGGIFQETQYF
CDR3nt: TGCGCCAGCAGCTCTGGACTAGCGGGGGGAATTTTCCAAGAGACCCAGTACTTC

abundance: .
j_gene: TRBJ2-1
v_gene: TRBV9
d_gene: .
CDR3aa: CASSVESIRVNEQFF
CDR3nt: TGTGCCAGCAGCGTAGAATCCATCAGGGTGAATGAGCAGTTCTTC

abundance: .
j_gene: TRBJ2-3
v_gene: TRBV18
d_gene: .
CDR3aa: CASSEKGRGTDTQYF
CDR3nt: TGTGCCAGCTCAGAAAAAGGCAGGGGCACAGATACGCAGTATTTT

abundance: .
j_gene: TRBJ2-1
v_gene: TRBV30
d_gene: TRBD2
CDR3aa: CAWAYLKAGGFNEQFF
CDR3nt: TGTGCCTGGGCATACTTAAAGGCGGGAGGCTTTAATGAGCAGTTCTTC

abundance: .
j_gene: TRBJ1-5
v_gene: TRBV5-1
d_gene: .
CDR3aa: CASSLGAGHDQPQHF
CDR3nt: TGCGCCAGCAGCTTAGGGGCAGGGCATGATCAGCCCCAGCATTTT

abundance: .
j_gene: TRBJ1-2
v_gene: TRBV5-1
d_gene: .
CDR3aa: CASRSRDSGGYPF
CDR3nt: TGCGCCAGCAGGTCCCGGGACTCTGGTGGCTACCCCTTC

abundance: .
j_gene: TRBJ1-1
v_gene: TRBV7-8
d_gene: TRBD1
CDR3aa: CASSLTSWTGVPSTEAFF
CDR3nt: TGTGCCAGCAGCTTAACGTCTTGGACAGGGGTCCCCAGCACTGAAGCTTTCTTT

abundance: .
j_gene: TRBJ2-3
v_gene: TRBV6-5
d_gene: .
CDR3aa: CASSYSFITDTQYF
CDR3nt: TGTGCCAGCAGTTACTCCTTTATCACAGATACGCAGTATTTT

abundance: .
j_gene: TRBJ2-1
v_gene: TRBV7-2
d_gene: TRBD2
CDR3aa: CASSFTGGGGEQFF
CDR3nt: TGTGCCAGCAGCTTCACGGGGGGTGGAGGAGAGCAGTTCTTC

abundance: few
j_gene: TRBJ1-2
v_gene: TRBV6-6
d_gene: TRBD1
CDR3aa: CASSDTGQKVYPF
CDR3nt: TGTGCCAGCAGTGACACGGGACAGAAGGTATACCCCTTC

abundance: .
j_gene: TRBJ2-2
v_gene: TRBV7-6
d_gene: TRBD1
CDR3aa: CASSYGQGNTGELFF
CDR3nt: TGTGCCAGCAGCTATGGACAGGGGAACACCGGGGAGCTGTTTTTT

abundance: .
j_gene: TRBJ2-5
v_gene: TRBV5-8
d_gene: .
CDR3aa: CASSLVRETQYF
CDR3nt: TGTGCCAGCAGCTTGGTACGGGAGACCCAGTACTTC

abundance: .
j_gene: TRBJ2-1
v_gene: TRBV29-1
d_gene: TRBD2
CDR3aa: CSARRGGDNEQFF
CDR3nt: TGCAGCGCCCGTCGGGGGGGGGACAATGAGCAGTTCTTC

abundance: .
j_gene: TRBJ1-1
v_gene: TRBV6-6
d_gene: .
CDR3aa: CASRRARSNTEAFF
CDR3nt: TGTGCCAGCCGCCGCGCCCGCTCGAACACTGAAGCTTTCTTT